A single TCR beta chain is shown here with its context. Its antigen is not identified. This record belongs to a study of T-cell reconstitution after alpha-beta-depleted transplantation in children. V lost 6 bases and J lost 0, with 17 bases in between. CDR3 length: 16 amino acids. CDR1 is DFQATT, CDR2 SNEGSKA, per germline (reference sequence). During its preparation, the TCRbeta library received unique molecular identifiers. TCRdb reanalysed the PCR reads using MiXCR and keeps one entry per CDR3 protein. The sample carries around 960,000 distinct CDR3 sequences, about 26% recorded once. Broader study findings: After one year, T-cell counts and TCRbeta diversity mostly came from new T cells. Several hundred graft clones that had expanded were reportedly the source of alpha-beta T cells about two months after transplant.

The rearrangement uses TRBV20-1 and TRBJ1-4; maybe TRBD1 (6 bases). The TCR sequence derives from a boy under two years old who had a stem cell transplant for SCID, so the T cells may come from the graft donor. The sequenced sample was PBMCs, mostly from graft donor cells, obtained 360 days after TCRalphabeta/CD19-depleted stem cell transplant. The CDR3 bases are TGCAGTGCCGCGGACAGAATGAGTACAACTAATGAAAAACTGTTTTTT. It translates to CSAADRMSTTNEKLFF.